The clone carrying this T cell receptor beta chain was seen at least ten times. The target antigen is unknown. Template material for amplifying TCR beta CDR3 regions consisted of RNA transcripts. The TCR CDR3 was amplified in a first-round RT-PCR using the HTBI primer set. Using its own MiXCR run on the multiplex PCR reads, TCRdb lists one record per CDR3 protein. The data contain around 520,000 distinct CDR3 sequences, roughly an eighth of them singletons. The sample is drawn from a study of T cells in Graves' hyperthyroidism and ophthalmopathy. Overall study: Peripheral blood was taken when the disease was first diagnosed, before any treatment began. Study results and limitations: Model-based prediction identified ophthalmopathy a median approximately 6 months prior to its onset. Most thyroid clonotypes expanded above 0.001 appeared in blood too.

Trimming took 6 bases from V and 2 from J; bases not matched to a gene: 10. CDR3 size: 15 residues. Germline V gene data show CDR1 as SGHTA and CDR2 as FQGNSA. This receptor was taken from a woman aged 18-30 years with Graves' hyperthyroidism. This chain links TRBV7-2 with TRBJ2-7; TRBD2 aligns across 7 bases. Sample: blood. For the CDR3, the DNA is TGTGCCAGCAGTACTCCATCTAGCGGCCCCTACGAGCAGTACTTC. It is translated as CASSTPSSGPYEQYF.